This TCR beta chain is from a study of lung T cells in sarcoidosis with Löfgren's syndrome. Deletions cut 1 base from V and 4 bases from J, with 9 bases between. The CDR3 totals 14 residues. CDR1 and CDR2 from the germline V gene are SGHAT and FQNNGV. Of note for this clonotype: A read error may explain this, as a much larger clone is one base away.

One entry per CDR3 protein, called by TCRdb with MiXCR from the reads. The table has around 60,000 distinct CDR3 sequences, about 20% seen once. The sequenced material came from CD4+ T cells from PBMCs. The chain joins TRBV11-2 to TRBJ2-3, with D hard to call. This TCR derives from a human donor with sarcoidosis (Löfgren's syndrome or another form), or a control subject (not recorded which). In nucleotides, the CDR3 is TGTGCCAGCAGCTTAGGGGCCCTTCCAGATACGCAGTATTTT. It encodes CASSLGALPDTQYF.